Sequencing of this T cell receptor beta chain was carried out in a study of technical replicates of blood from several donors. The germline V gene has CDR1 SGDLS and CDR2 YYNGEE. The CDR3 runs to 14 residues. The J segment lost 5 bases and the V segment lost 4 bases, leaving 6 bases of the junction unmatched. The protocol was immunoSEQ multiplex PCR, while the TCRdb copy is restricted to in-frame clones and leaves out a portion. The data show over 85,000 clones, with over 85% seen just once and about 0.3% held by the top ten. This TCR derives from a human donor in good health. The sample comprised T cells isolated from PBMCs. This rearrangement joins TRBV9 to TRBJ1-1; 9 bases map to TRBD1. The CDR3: CASSQGTGRTEAFF. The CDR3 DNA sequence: TGTGCCAGCAGCCAGGGGACAGGGAGGACTGAAGCTTTCTTT.